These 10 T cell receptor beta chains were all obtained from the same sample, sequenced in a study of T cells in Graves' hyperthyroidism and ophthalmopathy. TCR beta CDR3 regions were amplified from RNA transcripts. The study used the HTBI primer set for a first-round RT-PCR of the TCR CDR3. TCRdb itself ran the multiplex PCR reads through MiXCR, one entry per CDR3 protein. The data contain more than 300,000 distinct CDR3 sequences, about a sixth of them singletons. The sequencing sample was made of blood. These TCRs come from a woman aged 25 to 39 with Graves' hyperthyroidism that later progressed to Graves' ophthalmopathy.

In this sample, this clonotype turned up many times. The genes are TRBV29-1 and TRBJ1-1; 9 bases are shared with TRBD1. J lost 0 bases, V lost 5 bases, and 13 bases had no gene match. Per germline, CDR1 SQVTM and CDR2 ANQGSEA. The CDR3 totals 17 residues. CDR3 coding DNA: TGCAGCGTTTTTACCATTCCGGGACAGGGCTTGAACACTGAAGCTTTCTTT. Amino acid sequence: CSVFTIPGQGLNTEAFF.

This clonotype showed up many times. CDR3 sequence: CASSPGPGGYEQYF. CDR3 bases: TGTGCCAGCAGCCCGGGACCCGGGGGGTACGAGCAGTACTTC. The chain couples TRBV27 to TRBJ2-7, with TRBD2 matching 7 bases. This CDR3 is built from 14 residues. The V segment lost 6 bases and the J segment 4 bases; nucleotides outside the gene matches: 9. CDR1 is MNHEY, CDR2 SMNVEV, per germline (reference sequence).

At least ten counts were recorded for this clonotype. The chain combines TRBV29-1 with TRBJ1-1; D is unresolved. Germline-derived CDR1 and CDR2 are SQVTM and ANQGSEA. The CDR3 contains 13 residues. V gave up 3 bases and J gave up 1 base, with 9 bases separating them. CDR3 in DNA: TGCAGCGTTGATGCGGGATCGAACACTGAAGCTTTCTTT. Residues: CSVDAGSNTEAFF.

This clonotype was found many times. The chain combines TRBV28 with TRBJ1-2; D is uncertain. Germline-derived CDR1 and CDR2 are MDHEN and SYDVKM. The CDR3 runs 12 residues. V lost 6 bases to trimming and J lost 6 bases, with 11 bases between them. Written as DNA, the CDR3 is TGTGCCAGCAGCCTTGTGCAGGATGGCTACACCTTC. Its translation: CASSLVQDGYTF.

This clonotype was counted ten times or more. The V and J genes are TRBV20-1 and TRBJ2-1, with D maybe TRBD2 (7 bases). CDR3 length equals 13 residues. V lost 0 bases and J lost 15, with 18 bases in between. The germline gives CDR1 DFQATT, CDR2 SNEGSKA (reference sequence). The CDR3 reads CSARDWGAGVVFF. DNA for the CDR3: TGCAGTGCTAGAGATTGGGGGGCGGGAGTAGTGTTCTTC.

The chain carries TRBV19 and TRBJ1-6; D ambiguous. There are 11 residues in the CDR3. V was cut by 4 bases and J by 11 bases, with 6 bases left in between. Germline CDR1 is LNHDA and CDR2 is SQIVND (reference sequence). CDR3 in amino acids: CASSSNTPLHF. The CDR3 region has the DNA TGTGCCAGTAGTAGTAACACACCCCTCCACTTT.

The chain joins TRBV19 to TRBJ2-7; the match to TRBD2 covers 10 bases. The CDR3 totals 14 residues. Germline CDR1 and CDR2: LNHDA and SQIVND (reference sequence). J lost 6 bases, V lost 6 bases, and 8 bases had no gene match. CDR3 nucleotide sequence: TGTGCCAGTAGCCGATCTAGCGGGAGAATCGAGCAGTACTTC. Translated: CASSRSSGRIEQYF.

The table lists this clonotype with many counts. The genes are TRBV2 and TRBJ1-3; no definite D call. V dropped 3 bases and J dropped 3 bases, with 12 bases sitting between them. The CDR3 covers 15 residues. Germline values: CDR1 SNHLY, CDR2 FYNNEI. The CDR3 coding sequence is TGTGCCAGCAGTGAGCCTTCGGAGGATGGAAACACCATATATTTT. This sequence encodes CASSEPSEDGNTIYF.

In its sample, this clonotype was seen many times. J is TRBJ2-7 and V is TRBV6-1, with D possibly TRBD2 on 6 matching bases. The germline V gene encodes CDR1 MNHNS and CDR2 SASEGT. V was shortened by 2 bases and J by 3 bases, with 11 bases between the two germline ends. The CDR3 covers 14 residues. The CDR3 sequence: CASSELLADYEQYF. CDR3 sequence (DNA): TGTGCCAGCAGTGAATTGTTAGCGGACTACGAGCAGTACTTC.

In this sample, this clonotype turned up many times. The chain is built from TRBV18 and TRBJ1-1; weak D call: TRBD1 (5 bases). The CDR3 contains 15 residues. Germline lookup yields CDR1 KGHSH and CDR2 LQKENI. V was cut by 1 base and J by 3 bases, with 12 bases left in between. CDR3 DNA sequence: TGTGCCAGCTCACCACTTCAGGGAGAGGACACTGAAGCTTTCTTT. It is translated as CASSPLQGEDTEAFF.